These 21 T cell receptor beta chains were all obtained from the same sample, sequenced in a study of metastatic and nonmetastatic thyroid tumors. TCRdb redid the clone calls on the PCR reads using MiXCR. The table lists around 23,000 clones, 20% to 30% of them singletons. Not a single patient had been given any form of treatment at any point before undergoing thyroid surgery. The sequencing sample was made of blood. These receptor sequences come from a male donor with papillary thyroid cancer or a benign thyroid nodule (not recorded which). Some clones in this sample may be carry-over from other donors' samples.

The genes are TRBV13 and TRBJ2-1, with 9 positions matching TRBD1. The CDR3 contains 14 residues. Trimming removed 10 bases from V and 9 bases from J; junction bases left unmatched: 13. Looked up from germline, CDR1 is PRHDT and CDR2 is FYEKMQ (reference sequence). CDR3 DNA sequence: TGTGCCATCGGAGGAGGACAGGGGAGGCGTGAGCAGTTCTTC. Translated, it gives CAIGGGQGRREQFF.

J is TRBJ2-7 and V is TRBV7-9; no reliable D call. Germline V gene lookup returns CDR1 SEHNR and CDR2 FQNEAQ (reference sequence). This CDR3 has 15 amino acids. Trimming took off 1 base at V and 2 bases at J, with 12 bases between the two ends. The CDR3 protein is CASSLEGDGPYEQYF. CDR3 in DNA: TGTGCCAGCAGCTTAGAAGGAGACGGACCCTACGAGCAGTACTTC.

The chain carries TRBV20-1 and TRBJ2-1, with unresolved D. The germline V gene has CDR1 DFQATT and CDR2 SNEGSKA (reference sequence). The CDR3 consists of 15 residues. V dropped 0 bases and J dropped 8 bases, with 17 bases sitting between them. The CDR3: CSARDWQEAQHEQFF. Here the CDR3 DNA reads TGCAGTGCTAGAGATTGGCAAGAAGCCCAACATGAGCAGTTCTTC.

At least ten counts were recorded for this clone. This chain's CDR3 is CASSQGTGPLHEQFF. DNA for the CDR3: TGCGCCAGCAGCCAGGGGACGGGACCCCTGCATGAGCAGTTCTTC. The V and J genes are TRBV4-3 and TRBJ2-1; D may correspond to TRBD1 or TRBD2 (5 bases each). Germline CDR1 LGHNA, CDR2 YSLEER. The CDR3 runs to 15 residues. Trimming pared 3 bases from V and 8 bases from J, leaving 17 bases between.

This clone came up a few times. A much larger clone differs from this one at a single base, so this may be a read error. The chain carries TRBV27 and TRBJ2-4, with 11 nucleotides matching TRBD1. The CDR3 runs to 16 residues. Trimming took 8 bases from V and 5 from J; bases not matched to a gene: 11. CDR1 and CDR2 (germline): MNHEY, SMNVEV (reference sequence). The CDR3 DNA is TGTGCCAGCGGTCCCCGGACAGGGGGCTTTGAAAACATTCAGTACTTC. Encoded protein: CASGPRTGGFENIQYF.

The CDR3 spells CASSLQGAGELFF. In DNA form, the CDR3 reads TGCGCCAGCAGCTTACAGGGGGCCGGGGAGCTGTTTTTT. The J gene is TRBJ2-2, the V gene TRBV5-1, with 8 nucleotides matching TRBD1. V lost 2 bases, J lost 6 bases, and 0 bases stayed unmatched. Germline assignment: CDR1 SGHRS and CDR2 YFSETQ. This CDR3 is built from 13 residues. Filled out from reference TRBV5-1 and TRBJ2-2, the complete variable domain reads KAGVTQTPRYLIKTRGQQVTLSCSPISGHRSVSWYQQTPGQGLQFLFEYFSETQRNKGNFPGRFSGRQFSNSRSEMNVSTLELGDSALYLCASSLQGAGELFFGEGSRLTVL.

There are many counts of this clone. The genes are TRBV3-1 and TRBJ1-5; tentative D call: TRBD1 (5 bases). V gave up 1 base and J gave up 4 bases, with 8 bases separating them. This CDR3 is 14 amino acids long. Germline CDR1 reads LGHDT; CDR2 reads YNNKEL (reference sequence). The chain's CDR3 is CASSQVGRNQPQHF. DNA of the CDR3: TGTGCCAGCAGCCAAGTGGGGCGGAATCAGCCCCAGCATTTT.

The rearrangement joins TRBV5-1 to TRBJ2-2; 7 nucleotides align to TRBD1. The CDR3 is 14 residues long. CDR1 is SGHRS, CDR2 YFSETQ, per germline. Trimming cost V 0 bases and J 4 bases; bases outside gene matches: 0. For the CDR3, the DNA is TGCGCCAGCAGCTTGGGACAGGGCACCGGGGAGCTGTTTTTT. Its translation: CASSLGQGTGELFF. Full variable domain (missing parts from reference TRBV5-1 and TRBJ2-2): KAGVTQTPRYLIKTRGQQVTLSCSPISGHRSVSWYQQTPGQGLQFLFEYFSETQRNKGNFPGRFSGRQFSNSRSEMNVSTLELGDSALYLCASSLGQGTGELFFGEGSRLTVL.

This clone is medium-sized. The chain is built from TRBV27 and TRBJ2-7, with D tentatively TRBD2 (5 bases). The germline V gene has CDR1 MNHEY and CDR2 SMNVEV (reference sequence). The V and J ends lost 0 bases and 1 base respectively, with 13 bases between them. This CDR3 comprises 16 residues. The CDR3 protein is CASSLSITGRSYEQYF. CDR3 nucleotide sequence: TGTGCCAGCAGTTTATCGATCACGGGAAGGTCCTACGAGCAGTACTTC.

This clone was detected ten times or more. Given a much more abundant clone one base away, this may be a read error. The V call is TRBV5-1, the J call TRBJ2-3; the D is unclear. Germline CDR1 SGHRS, CDR2 YFSETQ. Trimming took 0 bases from V and 3 from J, leaving 8 bases between them. The CDR3 extends over 14 amino acids. CDR3 region: CASSLEGLTDTQYF. CDR3 coding DNA: TGCGCCAGCAGCTTGGAGGGTCTGACAGATACGCAGTATTTT. Based on the CDR3 plus reference TRBV5-1 and TRBJ2-3, the full variable domain is KAGVTQTPRYLIKTRGQQVTLSCSPISGHRSVSWYQQTPGQGLQFLFEYFSETQRNKGNFPGRFSGRQFSNSRSEMNVSTLELGDSALYLCASSLEGLTDTQYFGPGTRLTVL.

This clone was detected many times. This chain connects TRBV3-1 to TRBJ1-5; a possible D gene is TRBD1 (5 bases). The CDR3 extends over 12 amino acids. V lost 8 bases to trimming and J lost 2 bases, with 7 bases between them. Germline V gene data show CDR1 as LGHDT and CDR2 as YNNKEL (reference sequence). The CDR3 DNA reads as TGTGCCAGCGGGGGTGGCAATCAGCCCCAGCATTTT. This codes for CASGGGNQPQHF.

This clone was counted at least ten times. V usage is TRBV20-1 and J usage is TRBJ2-2, with D perhaps matching TRBD1 or TRBD2 (5 bases each). CDR3 length: 14 amino acids. V dropped 6 bases and J dropped 4 bases, with 15 bases sitting between them. Germline values: CDR1 DFQATT, CDR2 SNEGSKA (reference sequence). Written as DNA, the CDR3 is TGCAGTGCGAGCCTGGGGCTAGCCACCGGGGAGCTGTTTTTT. Protein: CSASLGLATGELFF.

Comments on this clone: The CDR3 ends on some other residue instead of the conserved phenylalanine or tryptophan, so this is likely a read error. The DNA is omitted, as the CDR3 cannot be located on it reliably, and the CDR3 follows TCRdb's listing. This chain joins TRBV11-1 and TRBJ2-5. The CDR3 spans 12 residues, counting both ends. In germline, CDR1 is SGHAT, CDR2 FQDESV (reference sequence). The CDR3 region is CASSLRKETQDY.

This clone was counted many times. V and J are TRBV20-1 and TRBJ2-1, with TRBD2 matching over 7 bases. Trimming removed 3 bases from V and 1 base from J; junction bases left unmatched: 21. Germline V lookup: CDR1 DFQATT, CDR2 SNEGSKA (reference sequence). The CDR3 runs 20 residues. The CDR3 reads CSASGRLAVRKSSSYNEQFF. The CDR3 DNA sequence: TGCAGTGCTAGCGGTCGGCTAGCGGTCCGGAAAAGTAGTTCCTACAATGAGCAGTTCTTC.

This clone is labeled as medium-sized. The V and J genes are TRBV20-1 and TRBJ2-7; 13 bases are a match to TRBD2. Germline V gene lookup returns CDR1 DFQATT and CDR2 SNEGSKA (reference sequence). This CDR3 has 15 amino acids. J was trimmed by 6 bases and V by 3 bases; bases with no gene match: 8. CDR3 amino acids: CSASNFGLAGAEQYF. CDR3 nucleotide sequence: TGCAGTGCTAGTAATTTCGGACTAGCGGGAGCCGAGCAGTACTTC.

This chain connects TRBV5-1 to TRBJ1-1, with D perhaps TRBD1 (6 bases). Germline V gene lookup returns CDR1 SGHRS and CDR2 YFSETQ. CDR3 size: 16 residues. V was pared by 3 bases and J by 6 bases, with 21 bases between. Here the CDR3 DNA reads TGCGCCAGCAGCTACGGGACACTCCAAGGGGGGCCTGAAGCTTTCTTT. Translation gives CASSYGTLQGGPEAFF.

At least ten counts were recorded for this clone. The chain is built from TRBV18 and TRBJ2-3; tentatively, D is TRBD2 (6 bases). V lost 4 bases and J 0 bases, leaving 14 bases between the germline ends. The CDR3 is made up of 16 amino acids. CDR1 is KGHSH, CDR2 LQKENI, per germline. As DNA, the CDR3 is TGTGCCAGCTCACAACCCGGCGGGGACAGCACAGATACGCAGTATTTT. As protein: CASSQPGGDSTDTQYF.

This clone has ten or more counts. Other DNA variants within this sample encode the same CDR3. This chain connects TRBV20-1 to TRBJ2-1; 8 nucleotides line up with TRBD1. The CDR3 is 15 amino acids. The J segment lost 9 bases and the V segment lost 4 bases, leaving 14 bases of the junction unmatched. Germline-derived CDR1 and CDR2 are DFQATT and SNEGSKA (reference sequence). The CDR3 sequence: CSATDRVREFGEQFF. In DNA, the CDR3 is TGCAGTGCTACGGACAGGGTTCGGGAGTTCGGTGAGCAGTTCTTC.

This clone has only a few counts. The chain links TRBV6-1 to TRBJ1-6; no clear D gene. The V end was cut by 7 bases, the J end by 8 bases, with 12 bases between. The CDR3 is 13 amino acids. From germline, CDR1 is MNHNS and CDR2 SASEGT. The CDR3 bases are TGTGCCAGCACGAGGGAGACGGATTCACCCCTCCACTTT. Amino acid sequence: CASTRETDSPLHF.

The chain couples TRBV20-1 to TRBJ2-7; tentative D call: TRBD2 (6 bases). Trimming took 6 bases from V and 2 from J, leaving 17 bases between them. The CDR3 contains 14 residues. The germline gives CDR1 DFQATT, CDR2 SNEGSKA (reference sequence). The CDR3 loop reads CSAYKGTVAYEQYF. CDR3 DNA: TGCAGTGCATACAAAGGGACTGTAGCCTACGAGCAGTACTTC.

The chain carries TRBV7-9 and TRBJ2-7; no firm D call. Trimming removed 3 bases at V and 6 bases at J, with 15 bases between. This CDR3 has 14 amino acids. Germline assignment: CDR1 SEHNR and CDR2 FQNEAQ (reference sequence). The CDR3 loop is CASSFIEESSEQYF. The CDR3 coding sequence is TGTGCCAGCAGCTTTATAGAAGAGAGTAGCGAGCAGTACTTC.